The 8 T cell receptor beta chains below were found in one sample sequenced in a study of T cells after yellow fever vaccination. One entry per CDR3 protein, called by TCRdb with MiXCR from the 5' RACE reads. Altogether some 350,000 distinct CDR3 sequences are present, roughly 4% being singletons, with the ten largest covering approximately 25%. The sequencing used PBMCs, collected 5 days after the yellow fever booster vaccination. The receptors here all came from a man aged 18 to 29 who received the YFV17D yellow fever vaccine.

In DNA form, the CDR3 reads TGCGCCAGCAGCCAAGTCAGGGACGGTCAGCCCCAGCATTTT. Its protein is CASSQVRDGQPQHF. The rearrangement links TRBV4-1 to TRBJ1-5; possibly TRBD1 for D (5 bases). This CDR3 spans 14 amino acids. From germline, CDR1 is MGHRA and CDR2 YSYEKL. Trimming cost V 1 base and J 6 bases, with 10 bases left between them.

As for this clonotype: This may come from a read error, since a much larger clone is one base off. The V gene is TRBV4-3, the J gene TRBJ2-1; 8 bases are shared with TRBD2. Trimming at V came to 0 bases and at J to 9 bases, leaving 7 bases not matched to a gene. The CDR3 totals 15 residues. Germline V gene sequence: CDR1 LGHNA, CDR2 YSLEER. CDR3 amino acids: CASSQDPGGAGEQFF. The CDR3 nucleotides read TGCGCCAGCAGCCAAGATCCCGGGGGGGCCGGTGAGCAGTTCTTC.

This clonotype was observed a few times. The chain joins TRBV7-9 to TRBJ1-2, with a weak D call TRBD1 (5 bases). This CDR3 comprises 17 residues. The germline CDR1 and CDR2 sequences are SEHNR and FQNEAQ (reference sequence). V gave up 1 base and J gave up 3 bases, with 18 bases separating them. CDR3 DNA: TGTGCCAGCAGCTTAGTCGGGGGATCCGGTTCTCACTATGGCTACACCTTC. Translation: CASSLVGGSGSHYGYTF.

This clonotype has at least ten counts. V gene TRBV20-1 combines with J gene TRBJ1-5; D possibly corresponds to TRBD1 (5 bases). The V gene's germline CDR1 is DFQATT and CDR2 SNEGSKA (reference sequence). The CDR3 spans 16 residues. Deletions cut 0 bases from V and 0 bases from J, with 12 bases between. The CDR3 DNA follows: TGCAGTGCTAGAGATAGGGCCGGGACTAGCAATCAGCCCCAGCATTTT. The encoded protein is CSARDRAGTSNQPQHF.

This clonotype has ten or more counts. The chain combines TRBV2 with TRBJ2-5; unclear D gene. V was trimmed by 6 bases and J by 1 base, leaving 9 bases between them. Per the germline V gene, CDR1 is SNHLY and CDR2 is FYNNEI. This CDR3 comprises 13 residues. For the CDR3, the DNA is TGTGCCAGCAGCGGGCAGATCCAAGAGACCCAGTACTTC. Amino acid sequence: CASSGQIQETQYF.

The chain uses TRBV9 and TRBJ1-1, with D perhaps TRBD1 (6 bases). Trimming shortened V by 1 base and J by 3 bases, and 13 bases separated the two germline ends. The CDR3 spans 15 residues. CDR1 SGDLS and CDR2 YYNGEE come from the germline V gene. The DNA of the CDR3 is TGTGCCAGCAGCGTATCAGGGGCTTGGGACACTGAAGCTTTCTTT. Translated: CASSVSGAWDTEAFF.

This clonotype was seen a handful of times. The chain employs TRBV6-5 and TRBJ1-2, with unresolved D. V lost 5 bases and J lost 6, with 22 bases in between. Germline values: CDR1 MNHEY, CDR2 SVGAGI. This CDR3 contains 16 residues. CDR3 sequence: CASSLRPVGVEDGYTF. CDR3 nucleotides: TGTGCCAGCAGTCTACGGCCCGTTGGGGTGGAGGATGGCTACACCTTC.

This chain connects TRBV7-2 to TRBJ1-1; D may be TRBD1 (6 bases). The CDR3 spans 14 residues. Germline V gene data show CDR1 as SGHTA and CDR2 as FQGNSA. Trimming removed 5 bases from V and 10 bases from J, with 20 bases in between. The CDR3 bases are TGTGCCAGCAGCATCTACACCCAGGGGAAGGTAGCTTTCTTT. It specifies CASSIYTQGKVAFF.